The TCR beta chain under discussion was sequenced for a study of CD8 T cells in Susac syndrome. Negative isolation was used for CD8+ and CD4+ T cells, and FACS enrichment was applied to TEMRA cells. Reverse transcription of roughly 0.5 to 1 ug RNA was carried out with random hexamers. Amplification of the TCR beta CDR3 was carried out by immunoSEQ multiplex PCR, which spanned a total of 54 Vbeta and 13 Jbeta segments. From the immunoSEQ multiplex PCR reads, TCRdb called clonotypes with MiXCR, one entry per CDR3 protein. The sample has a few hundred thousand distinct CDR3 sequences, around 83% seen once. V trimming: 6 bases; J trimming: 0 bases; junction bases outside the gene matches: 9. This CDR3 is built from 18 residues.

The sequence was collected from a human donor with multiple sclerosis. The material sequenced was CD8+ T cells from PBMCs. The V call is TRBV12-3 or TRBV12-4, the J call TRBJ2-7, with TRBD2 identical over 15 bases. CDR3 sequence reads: CASRGPGLAGGSSYEQYF. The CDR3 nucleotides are TGTGCCAGCAGGGGACCGGGACTAGCGGGAGGTAGCTCCTACGAGCAGTACTTC.